Below, 29 T cell receptor beta chains from the same sample are listed, as sequenced in a study of blood T cells in healthy people across ages. A second PCR of roughly 7 to 11 cycles used a sample-barcoded 5' primer and a J-beta primer mix. TCRdb re-called the 5' RACE reads through MiXCR, storing one row per CDR3 protein. Among about 650,000 distinct CDR3 sequences listed, roughly 32% were seen once. The sequenced sample consisted of blood. The source is a woman of 80 years or more in good health.

The chain has TRBV18 and TRBJ2-3; unclear D gene. The CDR3 length is 13 residues. V dropped 1 base and J dropped 6 bases, with 8 bases sitting between them. Germline CDR1 is KGHSH and CDR2 is LQKENI. In DNA, the CDR3 is TGTGCCAGCTCACCACGCACCTCGGATACGCAGTATTTT. Translated, it gives CASSPRTSDTQYF.

The chain carries TRBV7-6 and TRBJ2-1, with 7 bases that match TRBD1. V gave up 5 bases and J gave up 6 bases; unmatched junction bases: 10. The CDR3 runs to 15 residues. The germline V gene has CDR1 SGHVS and CDR2 FNYEAQ. CDR3 sequence reads: CASSNLLGTVNEQFF. The CDR3, as DNA: TGTGCCAGCAGCAACCTACTTGGGACAGTCAATGAGCAGTTCTTC. Variable domain in full (rest from reference TRBV7-6 and TRBJ2-1): GAGVSQSPRYKVTKRGQDVALRCDPISGHVSLYWYRQALGQGPEFLTYFNYEAQQDKSGLPNDRFSAERPEGSISTLTIQRTEQRDSAMYRCASSNLLGTVNEQFFGPGTRLTVL.

As for this clonotype: A much larger clone lies one base from this, so it may be a read error. V and J are TRBV6-1 and TRBJ1-2; D remains ambiguous. CDR3 length: 13 amino acids. Germline CDR1 reads MNHNS; CDR2 reads SASEGT. DNA of the CDR3: TGTGCCGGCAGTGTTGGCCAGAATAGTGGCTACACCTTC. Translating it yields CAGSVGQNSGYTF.

This clonotype came up many times. The gene calls are TRBV7-9 and TRBJ1-2, with D perhaps matching TRBD1 (6 bases). Germline V lookup: CDR1 SEHNR, CDR2 FQNEAQ (reference sequence). The CDR3 extends over 16 amino acids. The V end was cut by 2 bases, the J end by 4 bases, with 17 bases between. CDR3 region: CASSLPRQANLYGYTF. CDR3 coding DNA: TGTGCCAGCAGCTTACCACGACAGGCGAACCTCTATGGCTACACCTTC.

In its sample, this clonotype was seen a few times. The genes are TRBV6-5 and TRBJ1-4; weak D call: TRBD1 (5 bases). V was shortened by 0 bases and J by 6 bases, with 14 bases between the two germline ends. The CDR3 consists of 16 residues. Germline assignment: CDR1 MNHEY and CDR2 SVGAGI. CDR3 residues: CASSYSRLRGDEKLFF. The CDR3 nucleotides read TGTGCCAGCAGTTACTCGAGGCTACGAGGGGATGAAAAACTGTTTTTT.

This clonotype was counted ten times or more. The chain uses TRBV28 and TRBJ2-7; the D is unclear. The ends were cut back, 6 bases at V and 2 bases at J, with 17 bases in the middle. This CDR3 is 15 amino acids long. Germline assignment: CDR1 MDHEN and CDR2 SYDVKM. The CDR3: CASSFSAGRTYEQYF. Written as DNA, the CDR3 is TGTGCCAGCAGCTTCTCGGCTGGCAGAACCTACGAGCAGTACTTC.

This clonotype was seen at least ten times. The chain carries TRBV20-1 and TRBJ2-7, with 11 bases matching TRBD2. The V and J ends lost 1 base and 2 bases, in that order; junction bases with no gene match: 4. The CDR3 contains 15 residues. Germline CDR1 and CDR2: DFQATT and SNEGSKA (reference sequence). The CDR3 DNA reads TGCAGTGCTAGAGTGCTAGCGGGAGGAACCTACGAGCAGTACTTC. Amino acid sequence: CSARVLAGGTYEQYF.

The table lists this clonotype with a few counts. Possible read error: a much larger clone is one base away. This chain joins TRBV6-5 and TRBJ2-5; D remains ambiguous. The CDR3 extends over 15 amino acids. The V end lost 4 bases, the J end lost 11 bases, and 23 bases lay between the germline ends. Germline loops: CDR1 MNHEY, CDR2 SVGAGI. The DNA of the CDR3 is TGTGCCAGCAGTTCAACTGGGTCGAATTACAATGAGCAGTACTTC. Its translation is CASSSTGSNYNEQYF.

This clonotype was found a few times. This chain uses TRBV27 with TRBJ1-4; 8 positions match TRBD1. The CDR3 runs 15 residues. CDR1 is MNHEY, CDR2 SMNVEV, per germline (reference sequence). V dropped 8 bases and J dropped 4; count of bases not matched to a gene: 9. In nucleotides, the CDR3 is TGTGCCAGCCAACTTACAGGGGGTCTTAATGAAAAACTGTTTTTT. Amino acids: CASQLTGGLNEKLFF.

This clonotype was recorded a few times. This may arise from a read error, as a much more abundant clone is one base away. The chain combines TRBV6-1 with TRBJ2-1; the match to TRBD1 covers 10 bases. The J call may be faulty, since TRBJ2-7 better matches the DNA end. From germline, CDR1 is MNHNS and CDR2 SASEGT. This CDR3 contains 18 residues. CDR3 nucleotide sequence: TGTGCCAGCAGCCGGGACAGGGGAGGGGGGGTTACCTACAATGAGCAGTACTTC. It encodes CASSRDRGGGVTYNEQYF.

This clonotype has just a few counts. A much larger clonotype is one base distant, so this may be a read error. The chain employs TRBV5-1 and TRBJ2-3, with 7 bases identical to TRBD1. Per germline, CDR1 SGHRS and CDR2 YFSETQ. Losses at the gene ends were 4 bases for V and 6 bases for J; bases not matched to a gene: 14. The CDR3 loop spans 16 amino acids. The CDR3 spells CASSPEKTGMGDTQYF. The CDR3 region has the DNA TGCGCCAGCAGCCCCGAAAAGACAGGGATGGGGGATACGCAGTATTTT. Together with reference TRBV5-1 and TRBJ2-3, the CDR3 gives the full variable domain: KAGVTQTPRYLIKTRGQQVTLSCSPISGHRSVSWYQQTPGQGLQFLFEYFSETQRNKGNFPGRFSGRQFSNSRSEMNVSTLELGDSALYLCASSPEKTGMGDTQYFGPGTRLTVL.

The rearrangement uses TRBV20-1 and TRBJ1-1; weak D call: TRBD1 (5 bases). The germline V and J ends were trimmed by 0 bases and 0 bases, with 14 bases remaining between them. Germline V gene data show CDR1 as DFQATT and CDR2 as SNEGSKA (reference sequence). The CDR3 is 16 residues long. The chain's CDR3 is CSARDGPTALNTEAFF. DNA of the CDR3: TGCAGTGCTAGAGATGGCCCGACAGCTCTGAACACTGAAGCTTTCTTT.

The rearrangement joins TRBV20-1 to TRBJ2-7, with 11 bases fitting TRBD1. The V and J ends lost 2 bases and 3 bases, in that order; junction bases with no gene match: 3. Germline-derived CDR1 and CDR2 are DFQATT and SNEGSKA (reference sequence). The CDR3 extends over 14 amino acids. The CDR3 nucleotides read TGCAGTGCTAGATCCGGGACAGGGGGCTACGAGCAGTACTTC. Amino acids: CSARSGTGGYEQYF.

The chain employs TRBV28 and TRBJ1-5; 7 bases line up with TRBD1. The germline V gene has CDR1 MDHEN and CDR2 SYDVKM. J lost 7 bases, V lost 6 bases, and 6 bases had no gene match. The CDR3 length is 13 residues. The CDR3 loop is CASRYRGGQPQHF. CDR3 coding DNA: TGTGCCAGCAGATACAGGGGAGGGCAGCCCCAGCATTTT.

The genes are TRBV27 and TRBJ1-5; D unclear. Deletions cut 5 bases from V and 0 bases from J, with 11 bases between. The CDR3 spans 15 residues. Germline V gene lookup returns CDR1 MNHEY and CDR2 SMNVEV (reference sequence). The CDR3: CASSPLEVSNQPQHF. CDR3 nucleotides: TGTGCCAGCAGTCCCTTGGAGGTTAGCAATCAGCCCCAGCATTTT.

This clonotype occurred once. This sequence joins TRBV20-1 and TRBJ1-4; a possible D gene is TRBD1 (6 bases). The CDR3 totals 14 residues. V lost 0 bases and J 16 bases, leaving 21 bases between the germline ends. Per germline, CDR1 DFQATT and CDR2 SNEGSKA (reference sequence). The CDR3 protein is CSARDTRGGEERFF. CDR3 in DNA: TGCAGTGCTAGAGATACCAGGGGCGGTGAAGAACGGTTTTTT.

With respect to this clonotype: This may arise from a read error, as a much more abundant clone is one base away. The V call is TRBV28, the J call TRBJ2-5; D remains ambiguous. Germline CDR1 and CDR2: MDHEN and SYDVKM. Trimming pared 6 bases from V and 5 bases from J, leaving 13 bases between. This CDR3 region has 13 residues. CDR3 region: CASRLGAPETQYF. DNA of the CDR3: TGTGCCAGCAGGTTAGGAGCCCCGGAGACCCAGTACTTC.

This clonotype was observed a few times. This chain links TRBV19 with TRBJ2-4; 8 positions agree with TRBD2. The CDR3 extends over 16 amino acids. Trimming at V came to 0 bases and at J to 6 bases, leaving 7 bases not matched to a gene. CDR1 and CDR2 from the germline V gene are LNHDA and SQIVND (reference sequence). The CDR3 nucleotides read TGTGCCAGTAGTATAGATCCGGGGGGGTTCGGAAACATTCAGTACTTC. It translates to CASSIDPGGFGNIQYF.

This clonotype was detected a few times. A much larger clone lies one base from this, so it may be a read error. The J gene is TRBJ2-1, the V gene TRBV4-1; D is ambiguous. This CDR3 comprises 14 residues. V dropped 4 bases and J dropped 11 bases, with 18 bases sitting between them. Germline assignment: CDR1 MGHRA and CDR2 YSYEKL. In DNA form, the CDR3 reads TGCGCCAGCAGCCTCCATGAGAGACCAGTGAAGCAGTTCTTC. Its protein product is CASSLHERPVKQFF.

The chain joins TRBV20-1 to TRBJ2-7; tentatively, D is TRBD1 (5 bases). The germline V gene encodes CDR1 DFQATT and CDR2 SNEGSKA (reference sequence). The CDR3 runs 16 residues. Trimming cost V 1 base and J 6 bases, with 22 bases left between them. CDR3 region: CSARAISREKRGEQYF. The CDR3 bases are TGCAGTGCTAGAGCGATTAGCAGGGAAAAGAGAGGCGAGCAGTACTTC.

This clonotype was seen at least ten times. J is TRBJ1-6 and V is TRBV12-3 or TRBV12-4; D perhaps matches TRBD1 (6 bases). The CDR3 is 19 residues long. The germline V and J ends were trimmed by 6 bases and 0 bases, with 21 bases remaining between them. Here the CDR3 DNA reads TGTGCCAGCAGAGCCGACAGGCGTCAAGGTAGCTCCTATAATTCACCCCTCCACTTT. Translation gives CASRADRRQGSSYNSPLHF.

This clonotype has just one count. The V and J genes are TRBV29-1 and TRBJ2-1; D call uncertain. The V gene lost 7 bases and the J gene lost 12 bases, with 19 bases spanning the gap. This CDR3 region has 12 residues. Germline-derived CDR1 and CDR2 are SQVTM and ANQGSEA. CDR3 amino acids: CSARLSKWGQFF. CDR3 sequence (DNA): TGCAGCGCCCGCCTATCTAAGTGGGGGCAGTTCTTC.

At least ten counts were recorded for this clonotype. The chain uses TRBV5-1 and TRBJ2-3, with 7 bases matching TRBD1. CDR3 length: 16 amino acids. Germline CDR1 SGHRS, CDR2 YFSETQ. The trim removed 0 bases at V and 7 bases at J, leaving 11 bases unmatched. CDR3: CASSLEGGGIRNTQYF. Written as DNA, the CDR3 is TGCGCCAGCAGCTTGGAAGGGGGCGGAATTAGGAATACGCAGTATTTT.

This clonotype was recorded at least ten times. J is TRBJ2-3 and V is TRBV20-1; D perhaps matches TRBD1 (5 bases). Trimming cost V 6 bases and J 0 bases, with 16 bases left between them. Germline CDR1 and CDR2: DFQATT and SNEGSKA (reference sequence). The CDR3 extends over 15 amino acids. CDR3 in amino acids: CSASLGQHSTDTQYF. The DNA for the CDR3 is TGCAGTGCCTCGCTGGGGCAACATAGCACAGATACGCAGTATTTT.

V gene TRBV6-5 combines with J gene TRBJ2-2, with 7 nucleotides matching TRBD2. Germline assignment: CDR1 MNHEY and CDR2 SVGAGI. V was clipped by 4 bases and J by 2 bases; unmatched bases: 4. The CDR3 is made up of 15 amino acids. CDR3 DNA sequence: TGTGCCAGCAGTTTCCGGGGGGATAACACCGGGGAGCTGTTTTTT. Encoded protein: CASSFRGDNTGELFF.

The table lists this clonotype with many counts. J is TRBJ2-7 and V is TRBV7-6, with D maybe TRBD2 (5 bases). CDR1 and CDR2 (germline): SGHVS, FNYEAQ. Trimming cost V 1 base and J 6 bases, with 13 bases left between them. The CDR3 has 14 amino acids. CDR3 loop: CASSLGDSRGEQYF. CDR3 DNA sequence: TGTGCCAGCAGCTTAGGGGATTCCCGGGGCGAGCAGTACTTC.

With respect to this clonotype: A much bigger clone sits one base away, suggesting this may be a read error. V and J are TRBV20-1 and TRBJ1-2; D gene ambiguous. Trimming left V 1 base short and J 6 bases short, with 18 bases between. The germline V gene encodes CDR1 DFQATT and CDR2 SNEGSKA (reference sequence). CDR3 length equals 15 residues. CDR3 DNA: TGCAGTGCTAGAGGGGTAACTGGAGGGAGGGATGGCTACACCTTC. It specifies CSARGVTGGRDGYTF.

The chain joins TRBV20-1 to TRBJ2-7; 8 bases align to TRBD2. CDR1 and CDR2 from the germline V gene are DFQATT and SNEGSKA (reference sequence). The trim removed 1 base at V and 0 bases at J, leaving 8 bases unmatched. The CDR3 is 16 residues long. The CDR3 nucleotides read TGCAGTGCTAGAGCCCTAGCGGGTGGTAGCTCCTACGAGCAGTACTTC. It yields the protein CSARALAGGSSYEQYF.

The table lists this clonotype with many counts. This sequence joins TRBV18 and TRBJ2-1; 10 bases agree with TRBD1. CDR1 KGHSH and CDR2 LQKENI come from the germline V gene. The CDR3 loop spans 15 amino acids. V gave up 5 bases and J gave up 6 bases; unmatched junction bases: 7. The CDR3 loop reads CASSTPGQGSNEQFF. CDR3 bases: TGTGCCAGCTCAACGCCGGGACAGGGGTCCAATGAGCAGTTCTTC. Together with reference TRBV18 and TRBJ2-1, the CDR3 gives the full variable domain: NAGVMQNPRHLVRRRGQEARLRCSPMKGHSHVYWYRQLPEEGLKFMVYLQKENIIDESGMPKERFSAEFPKEGPSILRIQQVVRGDSAAYFCASSTPGQGSNEQFFGPGTRLTVL.